This T cell receptor beta chain comes out of a study of OX40 agonist ivuxolimab in advanced cancers. Germline CDR1 SSHAT, CDR2 FNYEAQ (reference sequence). CDR3 length equals 16 residues. The V and J ends lost 1 base and 4 bases respectively, with 14 bases between them. TCRdb keeps only in-frame clones here, not all; method: immunoSEQ multiplex PCR. The table includes 60,000 to 85,000 clones, around 84% detected once. Systemic immunosuppression or autoimmune disease history was grounds to exclude patients. The V and J genes are TRBV7-7 and TRBJ2-1; D may be TRBD2 (5 bases). Sequencing used CD4+ or CD8+ T cells sorted from blood, obtained in a trial of the OX40 agonist ivuxolimab. The TCR originated in an adult with an advanced solid tumor such as melanoma, head and neck, liver or kidney cancer. The CDR3 region has the DNA TGTGCCAGCAGCTTAGGCTCGCGGAGGCCATACAATGAGCAGTTCTTC. Translated: CASSLGSRRPYNEQFF.